These 26 T cell receptor beta chains share one sample of origin, sequenced in a study of early T cells in non-severe SARS-CoV-2 infection. TCRdb re-called the 5' RACE reads through MiXCR, storing one row per CDR3 protein. The repertoire holds about 99,000 distinct CDR3 sequences, with roughly 15% as singletons. What was sequenced was whole blood. All receptors derive from an adult who was a healthcare worker with PCR-confirmed SARS-CoV-2 infection or an uninfected control (not recorded which).

The chain is built from TRBV20-1 and TRBJ1-1; TRBD1 matches at 7 bases. CDR3 length: 14 residues. The germline CDR1 and CDR2 sequences are DFQATT and SNEGSKA (reference sequence). Trimming at V came to 1 base and at J to 5 bases, leaving 7 bases not matched to a gene. CDR3 region: CSARGAGGETEAFF. CDR3 coding DNA: TGCAGTGCTAGAGGGGCAGGGGGAGAAACTGAAGCTTTCTTT.

This sequence joins TRBV28 and TRBJ1-4; TRBD1 is a possible D gene (5 bases). The CDR3 covers 16 residues. The germline V and J ends were trimmed by 2 bases and 6 bases, with 16 bases remaining between them. Germline assignment: CDR1 MDHEN and CDR2 SYDVKM. The CDR3 DNA reads as TGTGCCAGCAGTTTAACCCTGCGCAGGGTGCATGAAAAACTGTTTTTT. Translated, it gives CASSLTLRRVHEKLFF.

This chain joins TRBV29-1 and TRBJ2-7, with a tentative D call TRBD2 (6 bases). Germline CDR1 and CDR2: SQVTM and ANQGSEA. CDR3 length: 13 amino acids. Trimming left V 7 bases short and J 2 bases short, with 15 bases between. In DNA, the CDR3 is TGCAGCGCCGTTGCATGGGGGGCCTACGAGCAGTACTTC. Translated: CSAVAWGAYEQYF.

V gene TRBV5-6 combines with J gene TRBJ2-1; 9 bases line up with TRBD2. The CDR3 has 15 residues. Trimming cost V 4 bases and J 3 bases; bases outside gene matches: 5. Per the germline V gene, CDR1 is SGHDT and CDR2 is YYEEEE. The CDR3 spells CASSLAGLRYNEQFF. CDR3 nucleotides: TGTGCCAGCAGCCTAGCGGGGCTTCGCTACAATGAGCAGTTCTTC.

Note on this clonotype: The CDR3 end shows no conserved phenylalanine or tryptophan, and so a read error is likely. The rearrangement uses TRBV12-3 or TRBV12-4 and TRBJ2-6, with D possibly matching TRBD2 (6 bases). The CDR3 spans 14 residues. Trimming took off 6 bases at V and 4 bases at J, with 10 bases between the two ends. CDR3 sequence: CASSYAGGANVLTS. The CDR3 DNA reads TGTGCCAGCAGCTACGCGGGAGGGGCCAACGTCCTGACTTCC.

This clonotype appeared many times. The chain joins TRBV7-6 to TRBJ1-6; D unresolved. V lost 1 base, J lost 7 bases, and 8 bases lay in between. CDR3 length: 14 residues. Germline-derived CDR1 and CDR2 are SGHVS and FNYEAQ. The DNA of the CDR3 is TGTGCCAGCAGCTTAGGCCAGATAAATTCACCCCTCCACTTT. Its protein is CASSLGQINSPLHF.

This clonotype was observed a handful of times. The chain employs TRBV30 and TRBJ2-6; no clear D. CDR3 length equals 13 residues. The V end was cut by 4 bases, the J end by 4 bases, with 8 bases between. Per the germline V gene, CDR1 is GTSNPN and CDR2 is SVGIG (reference sequence). The CDR3 bases are TGTGCCTGGATAGGGAACGGGGCCAACGTCCTGACTTTC. Encoded protein: CAWIGNGANVLTF. Full variable domain (rest looked up from reference TRBV30 and TRBJ2-6): SQTIHQWPATLVQPVGSPLSLECTVEGTSNPNLYWYRQAAGRGLQLLFYSVGIGQISSEVPQNLSASRPQDRQFILSSKKLLLSDSGFYLCAWIGNGANVLTFGAGSRLTVL.

A few counts support this clonotype. The rearrangement uses TRBV29-1 and TRBJ2-7; 9 bases line up with TRBD1. The CDR3 has 14 residues. From germline, CDR1 is SQVTM and CDR2 ANQGSEA. The V gene end was trimmed by 6 bases and the J gene end by 3 bases; junction bases not matched to a gene: 9. The CDR3: CSVLAGTGNYEQYF. The DNA for the CDR3 is TGCAGCGTCTTAGCCGGGACAGGGAACTACGAGCAGTACTTC.

In this sample, this clonotype turned up a few times. The chain couples TRBV29-1 to TRBJ2-2, with D perhaps TRBD2 (6 bases). The germline V gene has CDR1 SQVTM and CDR2 ANQGSEA. The CDR3 runs 12 residues. The V end was cut by 7 bases, the J end by 4 bases, with 10 bases between. The chain's CDR3 is CSGREPTGELFF. DNA of the CDR3: TGCAGCGGGAGGGAACCCACCGGGGAGCTGTTTTTT.

The rearrangement links TRBV24-1 to TRBJ2-5; possible D gene TRBD2, 6 bases. CDR1 is KGHDR and CDR2 is SFDVKD in the germline V gene. CDR3 length equals 14 residues. V lost 1 base and J lost 5, with 10 bases in between. The DNA of the CDR3 is TGTGCCACCAGTGATTTTCGGCGGGGCGAGACCCAGTACTTC. It encodes CATSDFRRGETQYF.

The chain uses TRBV5-6 and TRBJ2-1; 7 bases line up with TRBD2. Looked up from germline, CDR1 is SGHDT and CDR2 is YYEEEE. The CDR3 has 14 residues. The V and J ends lost 4 bases and 8 bases, in that order; junction bases with no gene match: 9. CDR3 in amino acids: CASSLREGRDEQFF. The CDR3 coding sequence is TGTGCCAGCAGCCTGAGGGAGGGCCGGGATGAGCAGTTCTTC.

This clonotype has ten or more counts. The chain combines TRBV10-2 with TRBJ1-1; possible D gene TRBD1, 5 bases. Germline V lookup: CDR1 WSHSY, CDR2 SAAADI. The CDR3 has 12 residues. Trimming removed 7 bases at V and 4 bases at J, with 10 bases between. As DNA, the CDR3 is TGCGCCAGCAAGGTGGGGGGCACTGAAGCTTTCTTT. As protein: CASKVGGTEAFF.

This chain joins TRBV28 and TRBJ1-2; D ambiguous. The CDR3 is 12 residues long. Between the trimmed V and J ends, which lost 5 bases and 5 bases, there was a span of 9 bases. Germline CDR1 reads MDHEN; CDR2 reads SYDVKM. CDR3 bases: TGTGCCAGCAGTACAGAAGGTTATGGCTACACCTTC. Its translation is CASSTEGYGYTF.

The chain is built from TRBV14 and TRBJ2-5; D gene uncertain. Deletions cut 0 bases from V and 3 bases from J, with 2 bases between. Germline V gives CDR1 SGHDN, CDR2 FVKESK. The CDR3 has 12 amino acids. The CDR3 protein is CASSQDEETQYF. The CDR3, as DNA: TGTGCCAGCAGCCAAGATGAAGAGACCCAGTACTTC.

The chain has TRBV4-2 and TRBJ2-3; possible D gene TRBD1, 5 bases. V lost 0 bases and J lost 4, with 14 bases in between. Germline V gives CDR1 LGHNA, CDR2 YNFKEQ. The CDR3 contains 16 residues. The CDR3 DNA sequence: TGTGCCAGCAGCCAAGATAGGGGTGGGTGGGCAGATACGCAGTATTTT. Encoded protein: CASSQDRGGWADTQYF.

This clonotype was observed at least ten times. The chain links TRBV12-3 or TRBV12-4 to TRBJ2-7; TRBD1 is a possible D gene (6 bases). The CDR3 sequence is 14 residues long. The germline V and J ends were trimmed by 5 bases and 2 bases, with 13 bases remaining between them. The CDR3 DNA reads TGTGCCAGCAGTCACAGGGAGAGGGCCTACGAGCAGTACTTC. Its translation is CASSHRERAYEQYF.

This clonotype has a handful of counts. This chain uses TRBV5-1 with TRBJ2-5, with 11 bases that match TRBD2. The J segment lost 5 bases and the V segment lost 0 bases, leaving 6 bases of the junction unmatched. CDR1 and CDR2 (germline): SGHRS, YFSETQ. The CDR3 covers 16 residues. This CDR3 reads CASSLVSLAGVETQYF. The DNA for the CDR3 is TGCGCCAGCAGCTTGGTCTCACTAGCGGGGGTGGAGACCCAGTACTTC.

This clonotype was counted a few times. The chain has TRBV5-1 and TRBJ2-5; D may correspond to TRBD1 or TRBD2 (5 bases each). The ends were cut back, 5 bases at V and 4 bases at J, with 24 bases in the middle. Per germline, CDR1 SGHRS and CDR2 YFSETQ. The CDR3 is 17 amino acids. The CDR3 DNA follows: TGCGCCAGCAGGCCCGGCATCGGGACCCAAAACGGAGAGACCCAGTACTTC. This gives the protein CASRPGIGTQNGETQYF.

This clonotype was seen a handful of times. The chain employs TRBV5-4 and TRBJ2-1; 10 nucleotides agree with TRBD2. V was clipped by 4 bases and J by 9 bases; unmatched bases: 22. The CDR3 consists of 19 residues. The germline CDR1 and CDR2 sequences are SGHNT and YYREEE (reference sequence). The CDR3 bases are TGTGCCAGCAGCCCCCTTACTGGGAGCGGGAGGGCCAAAATGAGTGAGCAGTTCTTC. It is translated as CASSPLTGSGRAKMSEQFF.

This clonotype occurred a few times. The chain combines TRBV9 with TRBJ2-1; D gene unclear. The V gene's germline CDR1 is SGDLS and CDR2 YYNGEE. CDR3 size: 12 residues. Trimming cost V 3 bases and J 6 bases, with 7 bases left between them. The CDR3 is CASSAQSNEQFF. DNA of the CDR3: TGTGCCAGCAGCGCTCAGTCCAATGAGCAGTTCTTC.

There are a few counts of this clonotype. This sequence joins TRBV11-2 and TRBJ2-1; no clear D gene. CDR3 size: 11 residues. V gave up 1 base and J gave up 6 bases, with 1 base separating them. CDR1 and CDR2 (germline): SGHAT, FQNNGV. The CDR3 nucleotides are TGTGCCAGCAGCTTAGCCAATGAGCAGTTCTTC. Its translation: CASSLANEQFF.

This clonotype was counted a single time. This rearrangement joins TRBV9 to TRBJ2-7; D call uncertain. The V end lost 0 bases, the J end lost 3 bases, and 10 bases lay between the germline ends. Germline V gene data show CDR1 as SGDLS and CDR2 as YYNGEE. The CDR3 covers 14 residues. The CDR3 loop reads CASSVESRSYEQYF. CDR3 DNA: TGTGCCAGCAGCGTAGAGTCCAGGAGCTACGAGCAGTACTTC. Complete variable domain (other parts from reference TRBV9 and TRBJ2-7): DSGVTQTPKHLITATGQRVTLRCSPRSGDLSVYWYQQSLDQGLQFLIQYYNGEERAKGNILERFSAQQFPDLHSELNLSSLELGDSALYFCASSVESRSYEQYFGPGTRLTVT.

In the case of this clonotype: Since a much larger clone is just one base distant, this may be a read error. V gene TRBV5-4 combines with J gene TRBJ2-3; TRBD2 matches at 9 bases. This CDR3 is 16 amino acids long. Germline V gene data show CDR1 as SGHNT and CDR2 as YYREEE (reference sequence). The CDR3 sequence: CVSSRDLAGSTDTQYF. CDR3 bases: TGTGTCAGCAGCCGCGACCTAGCGGGGTCCACAGATACGCAGTATTTT. The whole variable domain, remainder taken from reference TRBV5-4 and TRBJ2-3, is ETGVTQSPTHLIKTRGQQVTLRCSSQSGHNTVSWYQQALGQGPQFIFQYYREEENGRGNFPPRFSGLQFPNYSSELNVNALELDDSALYLCVSSRDLAGSTDTQYFGPGTRLTVL.

This chain links TRBV12-3 or TRBV12-4 with TRBJ1-6; 7 nucleotides match TRBD1. Trimming cost V 6 bases and J 12 bases; bases outside gene matches: 8. The CDR3 is made up of 13 amino acids. In DNA, the CDR3 is TGTGCCAGCAGGAGACAGGGCCAGGGACCCCTCCACTTT. Translation: CASRRQGQGPLHF.

Only a few counts were recorded for this clonotype. The CDR3: CASKASSNQPQHF. For the CDR3, the DNA is TGTGCCAGCAAGGCCAGTAGCAATCAGCCCCAGCATTTT. V gene TRBV2 combines with J gene TRBJ1-5; D is unclear. CDR3 length equals 13 residues. The ends were cut back, 7 bases at V and 0 bases at J, with 7 bases in the middle. Germline CDR1 and CDR2: SNHLY and FYNNEI.

This clonotype was recorded a few times. The CDR3 is CASSELLRWRGSGELFF. The CDR3 nucleotides read TGTGCCAGCAGTGAGTTACTGAGATGGAGGGGCTCCGGGGAGCTGTTTTTT. The rearrangement links TRBV25-1 to TRBJ2-2; tentatively, D is TRBD2 (6 bases). Germline V lookup: CDR1 MGHDK, CDR2 SYGVNS. Trimming took off 3 bases at V and 6 bases at J, with 20 bases between the two ends. The CDR3 contains 17 residues.